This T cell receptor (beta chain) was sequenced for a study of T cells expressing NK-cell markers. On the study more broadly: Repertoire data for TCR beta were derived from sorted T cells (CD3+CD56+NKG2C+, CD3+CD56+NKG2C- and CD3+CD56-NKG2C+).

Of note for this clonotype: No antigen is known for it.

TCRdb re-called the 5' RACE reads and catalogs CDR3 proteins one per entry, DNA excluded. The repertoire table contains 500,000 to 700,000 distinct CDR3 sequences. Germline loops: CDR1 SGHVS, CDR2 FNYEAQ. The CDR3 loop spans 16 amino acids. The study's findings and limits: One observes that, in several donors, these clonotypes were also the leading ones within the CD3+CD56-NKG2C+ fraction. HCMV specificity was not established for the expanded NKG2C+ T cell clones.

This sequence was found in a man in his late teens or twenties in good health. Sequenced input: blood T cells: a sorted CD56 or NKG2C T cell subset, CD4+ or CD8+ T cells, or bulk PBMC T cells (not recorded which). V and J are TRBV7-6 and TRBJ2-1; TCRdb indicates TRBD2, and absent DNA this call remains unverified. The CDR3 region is CASSPGTSGRAHEQFF.